This T cell receptor beta chain was identified during a study of cytomegalovirus exposure and HLA in healthy donors. On the study more broadly: T cells numbering about 180 million yielded some 110 million unique TCR beta sequences in an earlier analysis. Study outcomes and limitations: The productive fraction for most TCR beta V segments was about 87% or about 30% in an earlier analysis.

The CDR3 is made up of 13 amino acids. In germline, CDR1 is SEHNR, CDR2 FQNEAQ (reference sequence). The V and J ends lost 4 bases and 8 bases respectively, with 11 bases between them. The PCR ran on 60 Vbeta and 13 Jbeta primers. Sequencing used immunoSEQ multiplex PCR; TCRdb keeps in-frame clones, though not all of them. The sample lists more than 85,000 clones, less than 9.5% seen once, with around 5% in the top ten. Regarding this clone: Its antigen remains unknown.

V and J are TRBV7-9 and TRBJ1-4; TRBD1 might be the D (6 bases). What was sequenced was PBMCs. The source of this sequence is a man aged 50-59 years in good health and CMV-seropositive. The CDR3 loop reads CASSSRQEEKLFF. In DNA, the CDR3 is TGTGCCAGCAGCTCCAGACAGGAGGAAAAACTGTTTTTT.